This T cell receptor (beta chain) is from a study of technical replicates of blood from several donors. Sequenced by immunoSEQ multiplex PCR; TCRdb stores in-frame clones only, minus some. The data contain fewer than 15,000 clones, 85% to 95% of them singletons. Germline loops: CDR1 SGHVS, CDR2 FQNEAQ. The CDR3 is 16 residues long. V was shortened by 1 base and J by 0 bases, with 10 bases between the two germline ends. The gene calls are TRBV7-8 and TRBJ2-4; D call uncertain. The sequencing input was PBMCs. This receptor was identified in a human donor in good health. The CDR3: CASSLGAALAKNIQYF. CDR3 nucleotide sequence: TGTGCCAGCAGCTTAGGGGCCGCCCTAGCCAAAAACATTCAGTACTTC.